This TCR beta chain is from a study of monozygotic twins with inflammatory bowel disease. Following a re-call of the 5' RACE reads, TCRdb has one entry per CDR3 protein and lacks DNA. This table holds around 450,000 distinct CDR3 sequences. This CDR3 region has 13 residues. The germline V gene encodes CDR1 SQVTM and CDR2 ANQGSEA. This TCR came from a human donor with ulcerative colitis or Crohn's disease, or a healthy co-twin of an affected twin (not recorded which). Sequencing input: blood. This sequence joins TRBV29-1 and TRBJ2-1; TCRdb reports TRBD2, a call that lacks DNA to check it against. This CDR3 is CSVWREGYNEQFF.